What follows describes a single T cell receptor (beta chain). The clone's antigen remains unknown. No qualities accompany the bases; no much larger clone lies one base away. The collaborating institutions used their own protocols to collect whole blood in K2EDTA tubes. For TCRbeta analysis, collaborators shipped samples in one of three forms: frozen whole blood, isolated PBMCs, or DNA extracted from either of those sample types. This entry comes from a study of blood T cell repertoires in COVID-19 (dated by TCRdb to 2018 to 2020). In the study overall: Samples covering the acute and convalescent phases of COVID-19 were provided by collaborators in the United States, Italy and Spain. The dataset comprised deeply sampled blood TCRbeta repertoires from subjects exposed to, actively infected with, or recovered from COVID-19. Nearly every sample came with metadata listing a de-identified subject ID, COVID-19 status, age in years and sex. Where available, HLA class I and class II types were taken from metadata supplied by the sample provider and were not determined by assay-based typing. A freely available public database, intended as a resource for researchers studying the immune response to SARS-CoV-2, is where the repertoires were released. The prospective study material was composed of cDNA or gDNA derived from T cells, B-cell-depleted T cells, or PBMCs. The samples were drawn from the first 160 participants of the ongoing ImmuneRACE study and from 950 to 1,500 subjects provided by 6 global collaborators.

On the study overall, not on this receptor specifically: How much clinical and demographic metadata was included differed by source and by participant, and the metadata was provided uncurated.

TCRbeta CDR3 regions were amplified from genomic DNA using the immunoSEQ Assay, a bias-controlled multiplex PCR. The authors processed their data as follows. The number of nucleated cells in each sample was estimated from the amplification of reference gene primers within the assay. To quantify the absolute abundance of each unique TCRbeta CDR3 rearrangement, sequence reads were collapsed and filtered. For each sample, productive Simpson clonality was calculated as the square root of Simpson's diversity index over productive rearrangements. Here the immuneACCESS table is served through TCRdb, limited to in-frame sequences with V and J called. Missing clones are a known gap in these copies; in checked studies unresolved V genes cover under half, and the rest lacks a known reason. The V and J calls and clone size were taken over from that table, and D and trimming were inferred from the DNA. Across this sample there are tens of thousands of clones, with 92% seen only once. The biggest ten clones account for 12% of the sample.

Sequenced: peripheral blood. The TCR was taken from a human donor in a cohort sampled during active COVID-19.

The nucleotides read TGTGCCAGCAGCTTATTTTCCGGAGTGAGCACCGGGGAGCTGTTTTTT. This codes for CASSLFSGVSTGELFF. The chain is encoded by TRBV7-2 joined to TRBJ2-2; the D gene remains uncertain. The CDR3 holds 16 amino acids from the cysteine to the phenylalanine. Just the 48-base CDR3 DNA is kept, in frame starting at base 1. CDR1 is given as SGHTA and CDR2 as FQGNSA, both from the germline V gene. V is cut by 2 bases and J by 4 bases, and the space between the germline ends is 14 bases.